Listed below are T cell receptor beta chains from one sample, sequenced in a study of blood T cell repertoires in COVID-19. The method was immunoSEQ multiplex PCR; TCRdb's version includes in-frame clones alone and lacks a portion of them. This sample carries about 140,000 clones, just under 90% of them seen once, and the ten largest clones take approximately 10%. Material for sequencing was peripheral blood. These receptors all stem from a woman aged 80 or over with acute or convalescent COVID-19. The CDR3 runs from the conserved cysteine through the conserved F or W. A D gene is named only where the DNA matches it firmly. Expanded clones are given a class, and other clones once, few, many or no size at all.

d_gene	v_gene	j_gene	abundance	CDR3aa	CDR3nt
TRBD2	TRBV6-5	TRBJ2-2	NA	CASNGLAGGVGELFF	TGTGCCAGCAACGGACTAGCGGGGGGTGTCGGGGAGCTGTTTTTT
TRBD1	TRBV5-1	TRBJ1-2	NA	CASSLTGAYGYTF	TGCGCCAGCAGCTTGACAGGGGCCTATGGCTACACCTTC
NA	TRBV5-1	TRBJ2-7	NA	CASSSGNSYEQYF	TGCGCCAGCAGCTCAGGAAACTCCTACGAGCAGTACTTC
NA	TRBV5-1	TRBJ2-5	few	CASSLDNQETQYF	TGCGCCAGCAGCTTGGACAATCAAGAGACCCAGTACTTC
TRBD1	TRBV7-2	TRBJ1-2	NA	CASSFRTGGTGYTF	TGTGCCAGCAGCTTCAGGACAGGGGGAACTGGCTACACCTTC
TRBD1	TRBV19	TRBJ2-7	NA	CASSVQGATYEQYF	TGTGCCAGTAGTGTACAGGGGGCCACCTACGAGCAGTACTTC
NA	TRBV3-1/TRBV3-2	TRBJ2-2	NA	CASRRTGELFF	TGTGCCAGCAGGCGCACCGGGGAGCTGTTTTTT
TRBD1	TRBV19	TRBJ1-5	NA	CASSIDRWMTGDLNQPQHF	TGTGCCAGTAGTATAGATAGATGGATGACAGGGGACCTCAATCAGCCCCAGCATTTT
NA	TRBV29-1	TRBJ1-4	once	CSVDLGGAWEKLFF	TGCAGCGTTGACCTGGGGGGGGCGTGGGAAAAACTGTTTTTT
TRBD1	TRBV7-2	TRBJ2-7	NA	CASSWGQSYEQYF	TGTGCCAGCAGCTGGGGACAGAGCTACGAGCAGTACTTC
TRBD1	TRBV5-1	TRBJ2-5	NA	CASSLVGTGYQETQYF	TGCGCCAGCAGCTTGGTCGGGACAGGGTACCAAGAGACCCAGTACTTC
TRBD1	TRBV5-1	TRBJ1-2	NA	CASSLEGAPGSGYTF	TGCGCCAGCAGCTTGGAGGGGGCTCCGGGTAGTGGCTACACCTTC
NA	TRBV19	TRBJ1-6	NA	CASRRGLDRDNSPLHF	TGTGCCTCCCGACGGGGTTTGGATAGGGATAATTCACCCCTCCACTTT
NA	TRBV29-1	TRBJ1-4	NA	CSAYGGVSGEKLFF	TGCAGCGCCTATGGGGGCGTATCGGGTGAAAAACTGTTTTTT
NA	TRBV24-1	TRBJ1-1	NA	CATSDQGCFTEAFF	TGTGCCACCAGTGATCAGGGTTGTTTCACTGAAGCTTTCTTT
NA	TRBV3-1/TRBV3-2	TRBJ2-5	NA	CASSPIPDRSETQYF	TGTGCCAGCAGCCCAATCCCCGACAGAAGTGAGACCCAGTACTTC
NA	TRBV5-1	TRBJ1-4	NA	CASSFQGTNEKLFF	TGCGCCAGCAGCTTCCAGGGGACTAATGAAAAACTGTTTTTT
TRBD1	TRBV6-5	TRBJ2-7	NA	CASSYRDRGLYEQYF	TGTGCCAGCAGTTACAGGGACAGGGGGCTCTACGAGCAGTACTTC
NA	TRBV15	TRBJ1-5	once	CATSREGHSNQPQHF	TGTGCCACCAGCAGAGAGGGACACTCGAATCAGCCCCAGCATTTT
TRBD1	TRBV4-2	TRBJ2-1	NA	CASSQRDRGNEQFF	TGTGCCAGCAGCCAACGGGACAGGGGGAATGAGCAGTTCTTC
NA	TRBV19	TRBJ1-2	NA	CASRGTLDGYTF	TGTGCCAGTAGGGGGACATTAGATGGCTACACCTTC
NA	TRBV6-2/TRBV6-3	TRBJ2-5	NA	CASSLPRPSRETQYF	TGTGCCAGCAGTCTCCCACGCCCCTCCAGAGAGACCCAGTACTTC
TRBD1	TRBV5-5	TRBJ1-1	NA	CASSLRTGEAFF	TGTGCCAGCAGCTTGAGGACAGGGGAAGCTTTCTTT
TRBD1	TRBV2	TRBJ1-5	NA	CASSRDRHGNQPQHF	TGTGCCAGCAGTAGGGACAGGCATGGCAATCAGCCCCAGCATTTT
TRBD1	TRBV6-2/TRBV6-3	TRBJ2-7	NA	CASSGQGLYEQYF	TGTGCCAGCAGCGGACAGGGCCTCTACGAGCAGTACTTC
TRBD1	TRBV5-4	TRBJ2-5	NA	CASSFRTGQETQYF	TGTGCCAGCAGTTTCCGGACAGGGCAAGAGACCCAGTACTTC
NA	TRBV24-1	TRBJ1-1	NA	CATSDLLCRNPNTEAFF	TGTGCCACCAGTGATTTGCTCTGCAGGAACCCCAACACTGAAGCTTTCTTT
TRBD1	TRBV27	TRBJ2-3	NA	CASSLRTGPDTQYF	TGTGCCAGCAGTCTTCGGACAGGCCCAGATACGCAGTATTTT
NA	TRBV6-5	TRBJ2-1	NA	CASSTGERSHNEQFF	TGTGCCAGCAGCACTGGGGAGCGTTCCCACAATGAGCAGTTCTTC
NA	TRBV6-5	TRBJ1-2	once	CASSYSPQGIYGYTF	TGTGCCAGCAGTTACTCTCCGCAGGGGATCTATGGCTACACCTTC
TRBD1	TRBV19	TRBJ1-1	NA	CASSRTGANTEAFF	TGTGCCAGTAGCCGAACAGGGGCGAACACTGAAGCTTTCTTT
TRBD1	TRBV5-1	TRBJ1-2	NA	CASSSGTGNYGYTF	TGCGCCAGCAGCTCCGGGACAGGGAACTATGGCTACACCTTC
TRBD2	TRBV3-1/TRBV3-2	TRBJ2-1	NA	CASSPGGSSYNEQFF	TGTGCCAGCAGCCCGGGGGGAAGCTCCTACAATGAGCAGTTCTTC
NA	TRBV5-1	TRBJ1-2	few	CASSLGRGTTWYTF	TGCGCCAGCAGCTTGGGGCGGGGGACAACGTGGTACACCTTC
NA	TRBV12-3/TRBV12-4	TRBJ2-5	NA	CASSRARGETQYF	TGTGCCAGCAGTAGGGCACGCGGGGAGACCCAGTACTTC
NA	TRBV18	TRBJ2-2	NA	CASSPGAAMNTGELFF	TGTGCCAGCTCACCAGGGGCAGCCATGAACACCGGGGAGCTGTTTTTT
NA	TRBV7-3	TRBJ1-6	NA	CASSFSGADSPLHF	TGTGCCAGCAGCTTTTCGGGAGCGGATTCACCCCTCCACTTT
NA	TRBV6-5	TRBJ2-7	NA	CASSPTTYEQYF	TGTGCCAGCAGCCCCACTACCTACGAGCAGTACTTC
NA	TRBV9	TRBJ2-1	NA	CASSRQDTNEQFF	TGTGCCAGCAGCCGACAGGACACCAATGAGCAGTTCTTC
TRBD2	TRBV4-2	TRBJ2-4	NA	CASSQEGDVGGAKNIQYF	TGTGCCAGCAGCCAAGAAGGAGACGTCGGGGGGGCCAAAAACATTCAGTACTTC
TRBD1	TRBV10-1	TRBJ1-2	NA	CASSRDSSYGYTF	TGCGCCAGCAGCCGGGACAGTTCCTATGGCTACACCTTC
NA	TRBV6-5	TRBJ2-3	NA	CASSQATDTQYF	TGTGCCAGCAGTCAGGCTACAGATACGCAGTATTTT
TRBD1	TRBV18	TRBJ2-2	NA	CASSPGTGNTGELFF	TGTGCCAGCTCACCCGGGACAGGGAACACCGGGGAGCTGTTTTTT
TRBD1	TRBV7-8	TRBJ1-2	few	CASTQTGTYGYTF	TGTGCCAGCACCCAGACAGGGACCTATGGCTACACCTTC
TRBD1	TRBV2	TRBJ2-5	NA	CASRTNRQGRETQYF	TGTGCCAGCAGAACTAATAGACAGGGCCGGGAGACCCAGTACTTC
TRBD1	TRBV4-3	TRBJ2-7	NA	CASSRDTGAYEQYF	TGCGCCAGCAGCCGGGACACAGGGGCCTACGAGCAGTACTTC
NA	TRBV5-5	TRBJ1-6	NA	CASSFDGDSPLHF	TGTGCCAGCAGCTTTGACGGGGATTCACCCCTCCACTTT
NA	TRBV5-1	TRBJ2-3	NA	CASSLGLSSETHTDTQYF	TGCGCCAGCAGCTTGGGGTTGTCTAGCGAGACACACACAGATACGCAGTATTTT
TRBD2	TRBV6-2/TRBV6-3	TRBJ2-7	NA	CASSRLAGSYEQYF	TGTGCCAGCAGTCGACTAGCGGGATCCTACGAGCAGTACTTC
TRBD2	TRBV5-6	TRBJ2-5	NA	CASSWTLAGDSQETQYF	TGTGCCAGCAGCTGGACGCTAGCGGGGGACTCCCAAGAGACCCAGTACTTC
NA	TRBV28	TRBJ1-6	few	CASSSQGHLNSPLHF	TGTGCCAGCAGTTCCCAGGGTCATCTTAATTCACCCCTCCACTTT
TRBD2	TRBV29-1	TRBJ2-3	NA	CSVEGSSGGATDTQYF	TGCAGCGTTGAAGGGTCTAGCGGGGGAGCTACAGATACGCAGTATTTT
NA	TRBV19	TRBJ1-1	NA	CASSIELNTEAFF	TGTGCCAGTAGTATTGAGTTGAACACTGAAGCTTTCTTT
NA	TRBV3-1/TRBV3-2	TRBJ1-2	NA	CASSPERRGSPIYGYTF	TGTGCCAGCAGCCCCGAGCGGCGGGGGAGCCCTATCTATGGCTACACCTTC
TRBD1	TRBV2	TRBJ2-2	NA	CASSRQGGPGELFF	TGTGCCAGCAGTCGACAGGGGGGGCCCGGGGAGCTGTTTTTT
TRBD1	TRBV5-6	TRBJ2-5	NA	CASSQGTGTGFGPKYF	TGTGCCAGCAGCCAGGGGACCGGGACAGGCTTCGGTCCTAAGTACTTC